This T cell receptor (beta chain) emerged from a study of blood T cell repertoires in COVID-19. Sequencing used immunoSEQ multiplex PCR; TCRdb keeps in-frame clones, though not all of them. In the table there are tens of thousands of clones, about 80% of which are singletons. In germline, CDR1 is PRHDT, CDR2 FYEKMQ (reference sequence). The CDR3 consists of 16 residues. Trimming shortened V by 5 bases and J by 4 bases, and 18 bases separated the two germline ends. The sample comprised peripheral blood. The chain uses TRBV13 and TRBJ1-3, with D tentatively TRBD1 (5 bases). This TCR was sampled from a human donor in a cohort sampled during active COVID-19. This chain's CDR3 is CASSPWDFGHGNTIYF. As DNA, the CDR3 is TGTGCCAGCAGCCCTTGGGACTTCGGACACGGAAACACCATATATTTT.